This T cell receptor (beta chain) stems from a study of regulatory T cells in long-lasting Graves disease. In the study overall: The study enrolled newly diagnosed Graves' patients on antithyroid drugs under 3 months. Whole-study findings and limits: Repertoires from persistent disease leaned toward TRBV28, TRBJ1-2 and TRBJ2-5.

This clonotype was observed at least ten times. Its antigen remains unidentified. This CDR3 is 17 amino acids long. The V and J ends lost 6 bases and 4 bases, in that order; junction bases with no gene match: 8. In building TCR beta libraries, iRepertoire HTBI primers were used together with Arm-PCR of CDR3 regions. TCRdb reprocessed the multiplex PCR reads via MiXCR and lists one record per CDR3 protein. The sample lists about 360,000 distinct CDR3 sequences, 15% to 20% occurring once. Regarding time point: newly diagnosed GD, antithyroid drugs for less than 3 months. TCR sequences were obtained from RNA taken from PBMCs. The same sample was also used in a study of T cells in Graves' hyperthyroidism and ophthalmopathy. That work adds: Most expanded thyroid clonotypes above 0.001 also appeared in blood. Onset of ophthalmopathy came a median approximately 6.9 months after the model predicted it.

The gene calls are TRBV12-3 or TRBV12-4 and TRBJ2-1; 14 bases line up with TRBD2. The specimen comprised peripheral blood mononuclear cells (PBMCs), sampled at new diagnosis, from a patient treated with antithyroid drugs. This clonotype was obtained from a woman aged 18-30 years with Graves disease. CDR3 protein: CASRPGLAGGHYNEQFF. Written as DNA, the CDR3 is TGTGCCAGCAGACCTGGACTAGCGGGAGGCCATTACAATGAGCAGTTCTTC.